This TCR beta chain derives from a study of blood T cell repertoires in COVID-19. Study details: COVID-19 samples from acute and convalescent phases originated in the United States, Italy and Spain.

The V segment lost 6 bases and the J segment 6 bases; nucleotides outside the gene matches: 11. Germline V CDR1 and CDR2: LNHDA, SQIVND (reference sequence). CDR3 size: 15 residues. As originally analysed: Estimation of nucleated cell counts was performed using reference gene primer amplification. The data were produced by immunoSEQ multiplex PCR, yet TCRdb's version contains in-frame clones alone and is incomplete. V, J and clone size are those of that table, while D and trimming were read from the DNA. The repertoire includes about 190,000 clones, roughly 80% of them detected once, and around 12% sits in the top ten.

The rearrangement uses TRBV19 and TRBJ1-5; 7 bases are a match to TRBD1. This TCR came from a woman aged 45 to 65 with acute or convalescent COVID-19. Input material: peripheral blood. This CDR3 reads CASSAQGIRGQPQHF. The CDR3 DNA reads TGTGCCAGTAGCGCACAGGGGATTCGTGGTCAGCCCCAGCATTTT.